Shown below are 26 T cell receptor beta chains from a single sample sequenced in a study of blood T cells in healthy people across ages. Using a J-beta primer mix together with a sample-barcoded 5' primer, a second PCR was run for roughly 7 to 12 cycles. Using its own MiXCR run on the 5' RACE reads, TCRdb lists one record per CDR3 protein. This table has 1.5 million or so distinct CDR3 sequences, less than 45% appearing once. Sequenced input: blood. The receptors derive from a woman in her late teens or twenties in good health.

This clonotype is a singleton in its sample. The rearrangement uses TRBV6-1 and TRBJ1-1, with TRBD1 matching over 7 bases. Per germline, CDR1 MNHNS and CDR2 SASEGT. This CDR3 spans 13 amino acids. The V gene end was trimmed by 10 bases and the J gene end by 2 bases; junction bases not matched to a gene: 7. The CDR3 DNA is TGTGCCATGCTGGGACAGAGTAACACTGAAGCTTTCTTT. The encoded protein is CAMLGQSNTEAFF.

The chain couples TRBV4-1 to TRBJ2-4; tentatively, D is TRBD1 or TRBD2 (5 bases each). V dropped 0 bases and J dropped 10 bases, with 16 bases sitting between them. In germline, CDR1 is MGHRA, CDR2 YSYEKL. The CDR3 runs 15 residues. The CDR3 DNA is TGCGCCAGCAGCCAAGAACGGGGACGTATAGATATTCAGTACTTC. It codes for CASSQERGRIDIQYF.

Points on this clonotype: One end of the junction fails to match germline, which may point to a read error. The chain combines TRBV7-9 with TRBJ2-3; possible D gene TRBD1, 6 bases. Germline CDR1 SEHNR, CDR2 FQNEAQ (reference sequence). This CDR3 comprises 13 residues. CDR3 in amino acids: CVSSLAARGTQYF. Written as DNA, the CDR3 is TGTGTCAGCAGCTTAGCTGCTAGGGGGACGCAGTATTTT.

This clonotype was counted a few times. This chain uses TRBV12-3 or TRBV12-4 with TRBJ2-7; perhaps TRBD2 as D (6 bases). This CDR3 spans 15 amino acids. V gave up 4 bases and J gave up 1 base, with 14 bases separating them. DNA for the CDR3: TGTGCCAGCAGTTCCAGGGAGCGGGTTTCCTACGAGCAGTACTTC. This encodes CASSSRERVSYEQYF.

CDR3: CASGDRTGNHYGYTF. The CDR3 DNA reads TGTGCCAGCGGCGACAGGACAGGGAACCACTATGGCTACACCTTC. The chain combines TRBV5-5 with TRBJ1-2; 8 bases align to TRBD1. Germline CDR1 is SGHKS and CDR2 is YYEKEE (reference sequence). The CDR3 has 15 residues. V dropped 7 bases and J dropped 3; count of bases not matched to a gene: 11.

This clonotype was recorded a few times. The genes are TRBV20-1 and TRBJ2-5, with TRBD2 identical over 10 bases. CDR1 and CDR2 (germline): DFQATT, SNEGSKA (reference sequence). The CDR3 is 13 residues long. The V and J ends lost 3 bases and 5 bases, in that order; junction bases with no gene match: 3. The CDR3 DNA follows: TGCAGTGCTAGTTTAGCGGGGGGTGAGACCCAGTACTTC. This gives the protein CSASLAGGETQYF.

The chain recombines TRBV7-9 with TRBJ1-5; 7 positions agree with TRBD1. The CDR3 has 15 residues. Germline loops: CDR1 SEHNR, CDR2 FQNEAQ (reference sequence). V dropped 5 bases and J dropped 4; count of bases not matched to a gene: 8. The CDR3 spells CASSAAGTENQPQHF. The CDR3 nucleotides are TGTGCCAGCAGCGCCGCCGGGACAGAAAATCAGCCCCAGCATTTT.

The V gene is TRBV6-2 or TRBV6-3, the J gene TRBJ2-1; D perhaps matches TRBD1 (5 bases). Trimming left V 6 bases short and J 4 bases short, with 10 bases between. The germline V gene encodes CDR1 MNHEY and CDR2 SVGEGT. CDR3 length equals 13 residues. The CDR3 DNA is TGTGCCAGCAGGCGCGACAGATACAATGAGCAGTTCTTC. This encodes CASRRDRYNEQFF.

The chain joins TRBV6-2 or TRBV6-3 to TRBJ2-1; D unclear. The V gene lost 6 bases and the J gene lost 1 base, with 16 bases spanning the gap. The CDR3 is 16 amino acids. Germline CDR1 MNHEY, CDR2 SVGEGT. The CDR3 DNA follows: TGTGCCAGCAGCCCTACTGGTATAGGGTCCTACAATGAGCAGTTCTTC. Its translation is CASSPTGIGSYNEQFF.

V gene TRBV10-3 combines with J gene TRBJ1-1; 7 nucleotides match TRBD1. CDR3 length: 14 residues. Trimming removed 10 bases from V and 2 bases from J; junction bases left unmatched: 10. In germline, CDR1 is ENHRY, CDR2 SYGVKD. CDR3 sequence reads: CASSNRDSNTEAFF. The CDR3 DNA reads TGTGCCAGTTCCAACCGGGACAGTAACACTGAAGCTTTCTTT.

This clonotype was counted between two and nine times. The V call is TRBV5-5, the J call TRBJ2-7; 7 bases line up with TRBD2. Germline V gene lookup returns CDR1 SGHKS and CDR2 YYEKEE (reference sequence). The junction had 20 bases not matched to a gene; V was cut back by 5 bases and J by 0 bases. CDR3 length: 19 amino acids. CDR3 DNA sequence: TGTGCCAGCAGAACGAGCGGGACCGTAAACTTAATGGGCTCCTACGAGCAGTACTTC. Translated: CASRTSGTVNLMGSYEQYF.

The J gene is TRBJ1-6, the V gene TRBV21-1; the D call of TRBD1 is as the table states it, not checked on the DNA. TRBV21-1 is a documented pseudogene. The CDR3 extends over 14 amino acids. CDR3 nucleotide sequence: TGTGCCAGCACTCCAGGCCAGGGTACTTCACCCCTCCACTTT. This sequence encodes CASTPGQGTSPLHF.

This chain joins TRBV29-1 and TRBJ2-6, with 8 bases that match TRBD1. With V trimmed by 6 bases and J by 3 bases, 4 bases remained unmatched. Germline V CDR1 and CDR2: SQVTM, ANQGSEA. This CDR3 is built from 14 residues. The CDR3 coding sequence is TGCAGCGTAGGACAGGGAGGTGGGGCCAACGTCCTGACTTTC. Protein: CSVGQGGGANVLTF.

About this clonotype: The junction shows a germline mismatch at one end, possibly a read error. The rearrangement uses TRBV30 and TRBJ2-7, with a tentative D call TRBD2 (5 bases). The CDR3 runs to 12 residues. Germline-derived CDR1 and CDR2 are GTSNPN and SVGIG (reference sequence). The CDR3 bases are TGTTCCTGGAGCGGCAGTTGGTACGAGCAGTACTTC. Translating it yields CSWSGSWYEQYF.

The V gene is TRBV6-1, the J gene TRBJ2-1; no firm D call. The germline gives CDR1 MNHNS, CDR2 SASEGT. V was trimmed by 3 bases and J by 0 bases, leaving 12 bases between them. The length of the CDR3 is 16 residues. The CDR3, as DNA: TGTGCCAGCAGTGAGTTAACTTCAAGCTCCTACAATGAGCAGTTCTTC. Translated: CASSELTSSSYNEQFF.

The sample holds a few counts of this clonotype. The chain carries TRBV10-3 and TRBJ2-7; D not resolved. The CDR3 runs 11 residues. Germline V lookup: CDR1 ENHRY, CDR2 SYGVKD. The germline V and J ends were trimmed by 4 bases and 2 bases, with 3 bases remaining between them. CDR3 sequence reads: CAISGTYEQYF. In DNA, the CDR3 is TGTGCCATCAGTGGGACCTACGAGCAGTACTTC.

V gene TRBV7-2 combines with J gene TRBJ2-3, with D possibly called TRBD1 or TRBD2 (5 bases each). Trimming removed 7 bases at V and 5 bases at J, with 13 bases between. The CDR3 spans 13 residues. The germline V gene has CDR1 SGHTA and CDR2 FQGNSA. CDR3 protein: CASTSARGDTQYF. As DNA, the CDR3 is TGTGCCAGCACCTCAGCGAGGGGAGATACGCAGTATTTT.

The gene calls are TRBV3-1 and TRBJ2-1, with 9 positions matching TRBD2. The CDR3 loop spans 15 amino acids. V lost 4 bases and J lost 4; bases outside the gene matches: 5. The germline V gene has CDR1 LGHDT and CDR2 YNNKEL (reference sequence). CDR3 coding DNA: TGTGCCAGCAGCCGAGCGGGGGGTTATTACAATGAGCAGTTCTTC. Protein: CASSRAGGYYNEQFF.

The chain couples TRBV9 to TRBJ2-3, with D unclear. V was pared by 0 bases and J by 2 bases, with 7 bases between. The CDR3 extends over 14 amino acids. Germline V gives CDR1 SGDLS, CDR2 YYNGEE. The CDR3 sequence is CASSVVRDTDTQYF. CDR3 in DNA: TGTGCCAGCAGCGTAGTTCGCGACACAGATACGCAGTATTTT.

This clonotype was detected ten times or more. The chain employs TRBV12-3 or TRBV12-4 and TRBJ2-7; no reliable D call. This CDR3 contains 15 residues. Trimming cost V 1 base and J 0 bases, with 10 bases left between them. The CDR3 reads CASSLGPRFSYEQYF. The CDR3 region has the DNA TGTGCCAGCAGTTTAGGCCCTAGGTTCTCCTACGAGCAGTACTTC.

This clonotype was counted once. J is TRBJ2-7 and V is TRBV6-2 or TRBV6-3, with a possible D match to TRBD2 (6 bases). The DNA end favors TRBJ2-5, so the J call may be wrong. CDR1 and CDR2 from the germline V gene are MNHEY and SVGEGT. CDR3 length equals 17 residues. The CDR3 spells CASSNHNLLADQETQYF. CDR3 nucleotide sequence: TGTGCCAGCAGTAACCACAACCTACTAGCAGACCAAGAGACCCAGTACTTC.

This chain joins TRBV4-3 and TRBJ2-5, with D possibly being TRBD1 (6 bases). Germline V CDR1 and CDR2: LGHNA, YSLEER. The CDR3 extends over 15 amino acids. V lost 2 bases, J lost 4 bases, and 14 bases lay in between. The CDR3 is CASSQQGNDRETQYF. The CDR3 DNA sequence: TGCGCCAGCAGCCAACAGGGGAATGACCGAGAGACCCAGTACTTC.

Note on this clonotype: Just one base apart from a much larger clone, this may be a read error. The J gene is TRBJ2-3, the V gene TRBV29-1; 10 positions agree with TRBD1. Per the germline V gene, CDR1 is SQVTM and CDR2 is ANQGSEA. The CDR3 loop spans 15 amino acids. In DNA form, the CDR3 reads TGCAGCGTGGGGGGACAGGGGAGCAGCACAGATACGCGGTATTTT. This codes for CSVGGQGSSTDTRYF.

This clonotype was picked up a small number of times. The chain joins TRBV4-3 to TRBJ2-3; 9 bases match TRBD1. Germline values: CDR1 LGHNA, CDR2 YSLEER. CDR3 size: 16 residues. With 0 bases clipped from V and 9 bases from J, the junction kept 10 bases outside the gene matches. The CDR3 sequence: CASSQDGYETGGTQYF. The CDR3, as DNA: TGCGCCAGCAGCCAAGATGGGTACGAGACAGGGGGGACGCAGTATTTT.

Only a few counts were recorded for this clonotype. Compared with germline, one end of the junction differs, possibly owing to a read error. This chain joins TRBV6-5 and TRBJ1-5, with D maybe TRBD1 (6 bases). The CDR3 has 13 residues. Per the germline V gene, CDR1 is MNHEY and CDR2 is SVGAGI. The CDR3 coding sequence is TGTGCCAGCTGGGTGGGGGGCAATCACCCCCAGCATTTT. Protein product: CASWVGGNHPQHF.

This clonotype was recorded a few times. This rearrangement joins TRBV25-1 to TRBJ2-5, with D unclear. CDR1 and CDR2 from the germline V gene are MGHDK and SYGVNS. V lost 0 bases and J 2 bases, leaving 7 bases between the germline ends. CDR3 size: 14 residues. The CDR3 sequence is CASSEYSEQETQYF. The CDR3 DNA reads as TGTGCCAGCAGTGAATACAGCGAGCAAGAGACCCAGTACTTC.